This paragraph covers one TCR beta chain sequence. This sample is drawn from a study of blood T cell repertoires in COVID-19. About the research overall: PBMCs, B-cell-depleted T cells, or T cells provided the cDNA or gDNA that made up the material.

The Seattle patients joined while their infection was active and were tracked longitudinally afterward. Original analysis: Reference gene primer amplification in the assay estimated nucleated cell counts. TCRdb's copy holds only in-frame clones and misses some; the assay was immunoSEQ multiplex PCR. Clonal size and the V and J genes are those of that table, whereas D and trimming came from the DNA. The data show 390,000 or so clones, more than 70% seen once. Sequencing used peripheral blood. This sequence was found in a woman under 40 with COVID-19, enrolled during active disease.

The CDR3 DNA reads TGCGCCAGCAGCCTCGGACAGGGGTACAATGAGCAGTTCTTC. The encoded protein is CASSLGQGYNEQFF. V and J are TRBV4-3 and TRBJ2-1; TRBD1 matches at 9 bases. This CDR3 is built from 14 residues. Germline lookup yields CDR1 LGHNA and CDR2 YSLEER. Losses at the gene ends were 4 bases for V and 4 bases for J; bases not matched to a gene: 2.